The clone carrying this T cell receptor beta chain was observed a few times. Its antigen is unknown. This specimen belongs to a study of cytomegalovirus exposure and HLA in healthy donors. Researchers ran the PCR with 60 Vbeta and 13 Jbeta primers. Under the authors' procedure: An analysis that came later counted approximately 76 million unique TCR beta chains, roughly 11 million shared. This table comes from immunoSEQ multiplex PCR, and its TCRdb copy is limited to in-frame clones, with some not included. The V and J calls and the clone size are those of that table, but D and trimming were determined from the DNA. The sample includes some 200,000 clones, 65% to 85% of them seen just once. Study conclusions and caveats: There were several of the most significant clusters that appeared linked to common viral pathogens in a later analysis. In all likelihood, a cluster of highly shared sequence variants was a sequencing artifact.

The CDR3 is 15 amino acids. The germline gives CDR1 ENHRY, CDR2 SYGVKD. The germline V and J ends were trimmed by 3 bases and 2 bases, with 11 bases remaining between them. This chain links TRBV10-3 with TRBJ1-5; no definite D call. Sequences were obtained from PBMCs. This receptor was taken from a woman in her 30s in good health and CMV-seronegative. DNA of the CDR3: TGTGCCATCAGTGATGTTGGAAGCGGCAATCAGCCCCAGCATTTT. Translating gives CAISDVGSGNQPQHF.